Shown below are 15 T cell receptor beta chains from a single sample sequenced in a study of T cell responses to AZD1222 COVID-19 vaccine. Profiled with immunoSEQ multiplex PCR; TCRdb holds only in-frame clones, not every one. The table has 100,000 to 120,000 clones, approximately 94% seen once. This material consisted of peripheral blood, taken 28 days after the second AZD1222 dose. The receptors originated from an adult who received the AZD1222 COVID-19 vaccine.

The chain links TRBV4-2 to TRBJ2-3; D gene uncertain. This CDR3 region has 17 residues. V gave up 1 base and J gave up 2 bases, with 16 bases separating them. Per the germline V gene, CDR1 is LGHNA and CDR2 is YNFKEQ. As DNA, the CDR3 is TGTGCCAGCAGCCAAGGAACCCTAGGCGGTGACACAGATACGCAGTATTTT. The encoded protein is CASSQGTLGGDTDTQYF.

This clone came up once. The rearrangement joins TRBV3-1 (or the pseudogene TRBV3-2) to TRBJ1-1; TRBD1 might be the D (6 bases). Trimming pared 0 bases from V and 9 bases from J, leaving 8 bases between. The CDR3 has 12 residues. The germline gives CDR1 LGHDT, CDR2 YNNKEL (reference sequence). CDR3 residues: CASSQEGTKAFF. The DNA of the CDR3 is TGTGCCAGCAGCCAAGAGGGGACAAAAGCTTTCTTT.

V and J are TRBV12-3 or TRBV12-4 and TRBJ1-1; no definite D call. The CDR3 spans 12 residues. Trimming pared 7 bases from V and 3 bases from J, leaving 9 bases between. The CDR3 reads CASTLRDTEAFF. The CDR3 nucleotides are TGTGCCAGCACCCTTAGGGACACTGAAGCTTTCTTT.

The J gene is TRBJ2-2, the V gene TRBV4-1; D perhaps matches TRBD2 (6 bases). This CDR3 spans 15 amino acids. Trimming shortened V by 4 bases and J by 4 bases, and 13 bases separated the two germline ends. Germline-derived CDR1 and CDR2 are MGHRA and YSYEKL. The CDR3 DNA is TGCGCCAGCAGCCTTAAGGAGGGGATCACCGGGGAGCTGTTTTTT. This gives the protein CASSLKEGITGELFF.

This sequence joins TRBV19 and TRBJ1-1; D may be TRBD1 (6 bases). The CDR3 is 14 residues long. CDR1 is LNHDA, CDR2 SQIVND, per germline (reference sequence). Trimming shortened V by 3 bases and J by 1 base, and 9 bases separated the two germline ends. In DNA, the CDR3 is TGTGCCAGTAGTATCCCAGGGGAGAACACTGAAGCTTTCTTT. It specifies CASSIPGENTEAFF.

V and J are TRBV11-2 and TRBJ2-4; tentatively, D is TRBD2 (5 bases). Germline CDR1 reads SGHAT; CDR2 reads FQNNGV. Trimming shortened V by 5 bases and J by 0 bases, and 11 bases separated the two germline ends. This CDR3 spans 15 amino acids. The CDR3 loop is CASSHIRGAKNIQYF. CDR3 nucleotides: TGTGCCAGCAGCCACATACGGGGAGCCAAAAACATTCAGTACTTC.

The chain combines TRBV6-5 with TRBJ2-5, with D hard to call. The CDR3 length is 14 residues. V lost 5 bases and J lost 2, with 12 bases in between. Germline V gene lookup returns CDR1 MNHEY and CDR2 SVGAGI. CDR3 nucleotide sequence: TGTGCCAGCAGTCACCGGGCCTCACAAGAGACCCAGTACTTC. Translating gives CASSHRASQETQYF.

This chain joins TRBV3-1 (or the pseudogene TRBV3-2) and TRBJ1-3; the D is unclear. Germline CDR1 reads LGHDT; CDR2 reads YNNKEL (reference sequence). The CDR3 is 11 residues long. Trimming removed 2 bases at V and 7 bases at J, with 3 bases between. The CDR3 DNA sequence: TGTGCCAGCAGCCAACGGAACACCATATATTTT. As protein: CASSQRNTIYF.

The genes are TRBV6-2 or TRBV6-3 and TRBJ2-7, with 10 bases that match TRBD2. Germline lookup yields CDR1 MNHEY and CDR2 SVGEGT. This CDR3 region has 19 residues. V lost 5 bases and J lost 2; bases outside the gene matches: 18. The CDR3 nucleotides are TGTGCCAGCAGTCATTCTCGGGCTAGCGGGAGATCGCGCCCCTACGAGCAGTACTTC. It is translated as CASSHSRASGRSRPYEQYF.

This rearrangement joins TRBV2 to TRBJ1-3; weak D call: TRBD1 (5 bases). The germline V gene encodes CDR1 SNHLY and CDR2 FYNNEI. V lost 3 bases, J lost 0 bases, and 9 bases lay in between. The CDR3 spans 15 residues. CDR3 DNA sequence: TGTGCCAGCAGTGAGCAGGGTATCTCTGGAAACACCATATATTTT. Translated, it gives CASSEQGISGNTIYF.

The CDR3 protein is CASSLVTGNNSPLHF. The CDR3 DNA follows: TGTGCCAGCAGCTTAGTGACAGGGAATAATTCACCCCTCCACTTT. J is TRBJ1-6 and V is TRBV7-2; 7 nucleotides line up with TRBD1. The CDR3 runs 15 residues. Germline CDR1 SGHTA, CDR2 FQGNSA. V was pared by 1 base and J by 5 bases, with 2 bases of the junction left unmatched.

The V call is TRBV3-1 (or the pseudogene TRBV3-2), the J call TRBJ2-7; TRBD2 is a possible D gene (5 bases). The germline V gene has CDR1 LGHDT and CDR2 YNNKEL (reference sequence). V was clipped by 4 bases and J by 0 bases, with 16 bases between them. The CDR3 has 16 amino acids. In nucleotides, the CDR3 is TGTGCCAGCAGCCCCACTGAAGCGGTGAGCTCCTACGAGCAGTACTTC. Translated, it gives CASSPTEAVSSYEQYF.

This chain uses TRBV11-2 with TRBJ2-7; perhaps TRBD2 as D (5 bases). This CDR3 spans 13 amino acids. The ends were cut back, 5 bases at V and 1 base at J, with 9 bases in the middle. From germline, CDR1 is SGHAT and CDR2 FQNNGV. This chain's CDR3 is CASSTRDSYEQYF. CDR3 DNA sequence: TGTGCCAGCAGCACCCGGGATTCCTACGAGCAGTACTTC.

This sequence joins TRBV10-3 and TRBJ2-7; the D is unclear. There are 16 residues in the CDR3. The V gene lost 7 bases and the J gene lost 0 bases, with 19 bases spanning the gap. The germline V gene has CDR1 ENHRY and CDR2 SYGVKD. In DNA form, the CDR3 reads TGTGCCATCATGGAACACCCCCTGGGAAGCTCCTACGAGCAGTACTTC. Translation: CAIMEHPLGSSYEQYF.

V gene TRBV3-1 (or the pseudogene TRBV3-2) combines with J gene TRBJ2-3; D not resolved. Per the germline V gene, CDR1 is LGHDT and CDR2 is YNNKEL (reference sequence). The CDR3 has 13 amino acids. V lost 0 bases, J lost 4 bases, and 5 bases lay in between. CDR3 sequence: CASSQDGADTQYF. As DNA, the CDR3 is TGTGCCAGCAGCCAAGATGGGGCAGATACGCAGTATTTT.